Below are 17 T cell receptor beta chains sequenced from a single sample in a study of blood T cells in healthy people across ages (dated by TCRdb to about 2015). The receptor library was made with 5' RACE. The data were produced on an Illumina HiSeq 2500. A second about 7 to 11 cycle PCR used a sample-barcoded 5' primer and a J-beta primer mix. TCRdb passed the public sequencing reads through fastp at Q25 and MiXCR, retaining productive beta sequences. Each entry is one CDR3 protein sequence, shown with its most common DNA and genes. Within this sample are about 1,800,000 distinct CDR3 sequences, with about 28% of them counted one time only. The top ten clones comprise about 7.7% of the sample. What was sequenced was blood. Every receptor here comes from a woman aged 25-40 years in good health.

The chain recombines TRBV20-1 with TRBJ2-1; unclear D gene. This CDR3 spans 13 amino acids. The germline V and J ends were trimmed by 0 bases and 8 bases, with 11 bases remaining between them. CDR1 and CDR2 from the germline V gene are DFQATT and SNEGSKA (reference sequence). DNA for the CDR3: TGCAGTGCTAGAGATGACCCTTTCCATGAGCAGTTCTTC. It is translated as CSARDDPFHEQFF.

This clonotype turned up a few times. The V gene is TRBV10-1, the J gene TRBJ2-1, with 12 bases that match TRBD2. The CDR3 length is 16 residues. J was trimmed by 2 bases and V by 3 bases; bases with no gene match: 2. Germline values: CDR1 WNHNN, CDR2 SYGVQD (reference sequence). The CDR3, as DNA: TGCGCCAGCAGTGAACTAGCGGGGGGTACCTACAATGAGCAGTTCTTC. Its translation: CASSELAGGTYNEQFF.

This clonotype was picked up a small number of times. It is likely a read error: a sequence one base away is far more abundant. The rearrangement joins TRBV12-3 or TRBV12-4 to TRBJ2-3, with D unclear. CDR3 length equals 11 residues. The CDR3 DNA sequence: TGTGCCAGCAGTTTTTCAGATGCGCAGTATTTT. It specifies CASSFSDAQYF.

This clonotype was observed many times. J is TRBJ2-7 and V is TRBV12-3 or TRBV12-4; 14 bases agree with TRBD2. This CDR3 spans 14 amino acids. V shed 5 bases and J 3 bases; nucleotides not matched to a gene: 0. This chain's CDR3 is CASSGLAGGYEQYF. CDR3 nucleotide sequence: TGTGCCAGCAGTGGACTAGCGGGAGGCTACGAGCAGTACTTC.

CDR3: CASSSPEGLQETQYF. CDR3 coding DNA: TGCGCCAGCAGCTCTCCAGAGGGGTTACAAGAGACCCAGTACTTC. The chain carries TRBV5-1 and TRBJ2-5; possibly TRBD1 or TRBD2 for D (5 bases each). The CDR3 loop spans 15 amino acids. Germline CDR1 SGHRS, CDR2 YFSETQ. Trimming removed 3 bases at V and 2 bases at J, with 14 bases between.

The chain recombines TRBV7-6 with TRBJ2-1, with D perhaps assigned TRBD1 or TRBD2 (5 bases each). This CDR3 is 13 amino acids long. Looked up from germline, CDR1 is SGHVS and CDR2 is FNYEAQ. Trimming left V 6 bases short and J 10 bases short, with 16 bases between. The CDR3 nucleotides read TGTGCCAGCAGTTCGGGGCCGGGGATAGAGCAGTTCTTC. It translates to CASSSGPGIEQFF.

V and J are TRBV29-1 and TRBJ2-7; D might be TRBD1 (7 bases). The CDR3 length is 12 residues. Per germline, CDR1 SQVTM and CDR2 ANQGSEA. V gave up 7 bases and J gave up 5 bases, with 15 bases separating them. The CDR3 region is CSATDREDEQYF. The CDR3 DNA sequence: TGCAGCGCTACAGACAGGGAGGACGAGCAGTACTTC.

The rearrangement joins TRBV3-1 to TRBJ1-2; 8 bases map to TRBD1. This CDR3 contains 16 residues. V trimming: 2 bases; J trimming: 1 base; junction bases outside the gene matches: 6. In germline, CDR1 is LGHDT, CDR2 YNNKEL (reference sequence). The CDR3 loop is CASSQRIGQGNYGYTF. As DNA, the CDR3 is TGTGCCAGCAGCCAAAGAATAGGACAGGGTAACTATGGCTACACCTTC.

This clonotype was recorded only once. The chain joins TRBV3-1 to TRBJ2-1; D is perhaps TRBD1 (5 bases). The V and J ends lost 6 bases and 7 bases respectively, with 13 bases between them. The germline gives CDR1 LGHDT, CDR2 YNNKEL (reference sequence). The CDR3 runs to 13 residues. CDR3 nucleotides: TGTGCCAGCAGACTACAGGCTATGAATGAGCAGTTCTTC. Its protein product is CASRLQAMNEQFF.

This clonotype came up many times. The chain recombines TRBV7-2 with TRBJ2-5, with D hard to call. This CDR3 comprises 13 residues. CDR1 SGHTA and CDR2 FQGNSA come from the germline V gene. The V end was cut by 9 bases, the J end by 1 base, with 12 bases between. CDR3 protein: CASAFMPQETQYF. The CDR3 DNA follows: TGTGCCAGTGCCTTCATGCCCCAAGAGACCCAGTACTTC.

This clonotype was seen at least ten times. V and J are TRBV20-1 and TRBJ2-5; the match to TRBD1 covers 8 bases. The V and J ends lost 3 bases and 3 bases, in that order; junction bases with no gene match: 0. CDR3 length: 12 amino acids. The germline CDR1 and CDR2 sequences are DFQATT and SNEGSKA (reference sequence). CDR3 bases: TGCAGTGCTAGGACAGGGGAAGAGACCCAGTACTTC. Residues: CSARTGEETQYF.

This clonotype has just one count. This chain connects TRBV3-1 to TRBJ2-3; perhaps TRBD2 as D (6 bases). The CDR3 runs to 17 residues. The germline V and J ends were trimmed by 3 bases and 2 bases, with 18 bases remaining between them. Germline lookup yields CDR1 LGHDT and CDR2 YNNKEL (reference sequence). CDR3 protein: CASSHTDSGSLTDTQYF. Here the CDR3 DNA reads TGTGCCAGCAGCCACACGGATAGCGGCTCCCTCACAGATACGCAGTATTTT.

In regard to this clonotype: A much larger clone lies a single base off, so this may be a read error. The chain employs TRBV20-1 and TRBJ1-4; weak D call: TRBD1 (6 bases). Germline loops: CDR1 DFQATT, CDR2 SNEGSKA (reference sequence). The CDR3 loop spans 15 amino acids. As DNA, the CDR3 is TGCAGTGCTGGACTTTCGGCAGGGGTAAATGGAAAACTGTTTTTT. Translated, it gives CSAGLSAGVNGKLFF.

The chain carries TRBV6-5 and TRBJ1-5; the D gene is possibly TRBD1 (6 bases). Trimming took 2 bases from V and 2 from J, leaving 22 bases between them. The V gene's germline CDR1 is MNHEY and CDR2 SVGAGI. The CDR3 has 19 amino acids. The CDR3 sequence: CASSYDQGRRLGRNQPQHF. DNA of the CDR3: TGTGCCAGCAGTTACGACCAGGGGAGAAGGCTGGGTCGCAATCAGCCCCAGCATTTT.

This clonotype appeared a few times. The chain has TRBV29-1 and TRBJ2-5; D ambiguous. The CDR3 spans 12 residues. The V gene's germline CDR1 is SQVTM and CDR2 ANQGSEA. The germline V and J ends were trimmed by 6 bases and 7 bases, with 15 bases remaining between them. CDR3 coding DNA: TGCAGCGTGTCCGAGCCAACCTCGACCCAGTACTTC. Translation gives CSVSEPTSTQYF.

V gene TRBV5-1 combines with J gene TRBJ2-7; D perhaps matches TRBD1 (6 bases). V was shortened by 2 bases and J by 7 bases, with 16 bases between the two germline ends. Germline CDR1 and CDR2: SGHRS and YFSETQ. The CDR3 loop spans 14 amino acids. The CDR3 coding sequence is TGCGCCAGCAGCTTTGCGGACAGTACGGGGGAGCAGTACTTC. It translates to CASSFADSTGEQYF.

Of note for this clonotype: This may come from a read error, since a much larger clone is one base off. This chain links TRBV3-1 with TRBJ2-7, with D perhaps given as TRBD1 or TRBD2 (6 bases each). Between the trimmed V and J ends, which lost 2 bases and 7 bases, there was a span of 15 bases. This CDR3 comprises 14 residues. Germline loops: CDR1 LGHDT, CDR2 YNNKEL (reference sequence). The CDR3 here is CASSQRGGGNEQYF. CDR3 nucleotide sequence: TGTGCCAGCAGCCAAAGAGGAGGGGGGAATGAGCAGTACTTC.